What follows describes a single T cell receptor (beta chain). Which antigen it targets is not known. Base qualities are missing; no much larger clone stands one base away. The V end gives up 2 bases and the J end 1 base, leaving 8 bases in the junction not matched to a gene. For CDR1 and CDR2, the germline V gene lists SGHVS and FQNEAQ. From the cysteine up to the phenylalanine, the CDR3 has a length of 17 residues. Solely the CDR3 DNA is kept, with 51 bases framed from the first base. The sample originates from a study of T cell changes during pregnancy in multiple sclerosis (dated by TCRdb to between 2018 and 2021). Regarding the complete study: The study looked at changes in the T cell repertoire across pregnancy in women with multiple sclerosis.

Preparation of the library involved the immunoSEQ multiplex PCR assay. What TCRdb holds here is the immuneACCESS table cut down to in-frame rearrangements. Part of the clones is not present; checked against another copy, under half of the missing clones reflect an unresolved V gene, and the others are unexplained. Present in this sample are about 20,000 clones, less than 95% of which were seen just once. The ten largest clones take up 0.67% of the sample. This TCR was sampled from a female donor in good health, enrolled as a control in a pregnancy study. The specimen was CD4+ T cells from peripheral blood mononuclear cells, collected in the third trimester of pregnancy. The sequence links TRBV7-8 to TRBJ1-2; a stretch of 9 junction bases matches TRBD1. DNA sequence: TGTGCCAGCAGCTTATCCGACAGGGGGACCCTTAACTATGGCTACACCTTC. This sequence encodes CASSLSDRGTLNYGYTF.